Below are 20 T cell receptor beta chains sequenced from a single sample in a study of OX40 agonist ivuxolimab in advanced cancers. Clones were sequenced by immunoSEQ multiplex PCR, and TCRdb holds only the in-frame ones, with some missing. The sample holds some 34,000 clones, more than 70% seen once. The sample consisted of CD4+ or CD8+ T cells sorted from blood, taken in a trial of the OX40 agonist ivuxolimab. The receptors originated from an adult with an advanced solid tumor such as melanoma, head and neck, liver or kidney cancer.

The chain couples TRBV19 to TRBJ2-3; weak D call: TRBD1 (5 bases). The CDR3 has 18 residues. The germline V gene encodes CDR1 LNHDA and CDR2 SQIVND (reference sequence). V gave up 8 bases and J gave up 3 bases, with 27 bases separating them. CDR3 nucleotides: TGTGCCAGTGGTCCAGGGTTGGTCTTTTCAGGTCATACAGATACGCAGTATTTT. This encodes CASGPGLVFSGHTDTQYF.

The chain links TRBV9 to TRBJ2-3; TRBD1 or TRBD2 may be the D gene (6 bases each). The V end lost 0 bases, the J end lost 4 bases, and 9 bases lay between the germline ends. Looked up from germline, CDR1 is SGDLS and CDR2 is YYNGEE. The CDR3 contains 14 residues. For the CDR3, the DNA is TGTGCCAGCAGCGTAGCCGGGGGCGCAGATACGCAGTATTTT. This sequence encodes CASSVAGGADTQYF.

The chain links TRBV23-1 to TRBJ2-3; D could derive from TRBD1 or TRBD2 (5 bases each). TRBV23-1 is an open reading frame, and its role is uncertain. CDR3 length equals 16 residues. V lost 7 bases and J lost 1, with 18 bases in between. The CDR3 DNA sequence: TGCGCCAGCAAATTCTACAGGAGGAGTGGCACAGATACGCAGTATTTT. It specifies CASKFYRRSGTDTQYF.

J is TRBJ2-1 and V is TRBV28; 7 positions match TRBD2. The V gene's germline CDR1 is MDHEN and CDR2 SYDVKM. The V gene end was trimmed by 8 bases and the J gene end by 9 bases; junction bases not matched to a gene: 13. This CDR3 region has 14 residues. The CDR3 protein is CASGDLEAGSEQFF. The CDR3 coding sequence is TGTGCCAGCGGGGACCTCGAAGCGGGAAGTGAGCAGTTCTTC.

The chain has TRBV4-1 and TRBJ2-7; weak D call: TRBD1 (6 bases). V lost 4 bases to trimming and J lost 7 bases, with 26 bases between them. Germline loops: CDR1 MGHRA, CDR2 YSYEKL. The CDR3 covers 17 residues. CDR3 sequence reads: CASSPRTLQGTFEEQYF. CDR3 sequence (DNA): TGCGCCAGCAGCCCCAGGACACTACAGGGAACGTTCGAAGAGCAGTACTTC.

J is TRBJ1-5 and V is TRBV19; a possible D gene is TRBD1 (5 bases). CDR3 length: 14 amino acids. Trimming left V 7 bases short and J 0 bases short, with 10 bases between. Germline-derived CDR1 and CDR2 are LNHDA and SQIVND (reference sequence). CDR3 nucleotide sequence: TGTGCCAGTACCGGGGCCCTTAGCAATCAGCCCCAGCATTTT. This codes for CASTGALSNQPQHF.

The V gene is TRBV7-2, the J gene TRBJ1-4; D remains unclear. Germline V CDR1 and CDR2: SGHTA, FQGNSA. CDR3 length equals 15 residues. V lost 1 base to trimming and J lost 4 bases, with 10 bases between them. CDR3 nucleotide sequence: TGTGCCAGCAGCTTAGGAGTTCGGTATAATGAAAAACTGTTTTTT. This translates into CASSLGVRYNEKLFF. The variable domain in full, with the rest retrieved from reference TRBV7-2 and TRBJ1-4, is GAGVSQSPSNKVTEKGKDVELRCDPISGHTALYWYRQSLGQGLEFLIYFQGNSAPDKSGLPSDRFSAERTGGSVSTLTIQRTQQEDSAVYLCASSLGVRYNEKLFFGSGTQLSVL.

Here the CDR3 reads CASSEWGTGGHEQFF. CDR3 DNA: TGTGCCAGCAGTGAATGGGGGACAGGGGGCCATGAGCAGTTCTTC. This chain uses TRBV25-1 with TRBJ2-1; 12 nucleotides line up with TRBD1. Per the germline V gene, CDR1 is MGHDK and CDR2 is SYGVNS. This CDR3 spans 15 amino acids. The ends lost 1 base at V and 8 bases at J; junction bases unmatched: 3.

This clone is judged large. The rearrangement links TRBV19 to TRBJ1-2, with unresolved D. Germline CDR1 is LNHDA and CDR2 is SQIVND (reference sequence). V was trimmed by 10 bases and J by 2 bases, leaving 17 bases between them. The CDR3 sequence is 14 residues long. CDR3 sequence (DNA): TGTGCCACTAGGGTTGGGTCCGGAAACTATGGCTACACCTTC. Residues: CATRVGSGNYGYTF.

This clone was detected only a few times. This chain uses TRBV9 with TRBJ2-7; 7 bases fit TRBD2. CDR3 length: 14 amino acids. The germline gives CDR1 SGDLS, CDR2 YYNGEE. J gave up 1 base and V 1 base, and 2 bases lay outside the gene matches. The CDR3 nucleotides are TGTGCCAGCAGCGTACTAGCGGAGTCCTACGAGCAGTACTTC. It yields the protein CASSVLAESYEQYF.

This clone was seen once. The gene calls are TRBV6-6 and TRBJ1-5; D is uncertain. There are 14 residues in the CDR3. The germline V gene has CDR1 MNHNY and CDR2 SVGAGI (reference sequence). Trimming pared 0 bases from V and 4 bases from J, leaving 7 bases between. The CDR3 bases are TGTGCCAGCAGTTACTCCCTGGGTAATCAGCCCCAGCATTTT. Translating it yields CASSYSLGNQPQHF.

The V gene is TRBV4-1, the J gene TRBJ1-1; a weak D match, TRBD1 (5 bases). V was clipped by 4 bases and J by 0 bases, with 15 bases between them. Germline V gene data show CDR1 as MGHRA and CDR2 as YSYEKL. This CDR3 is 16 amino acids long. For the CDR3, the DNA is TGCGCCAGCAGCCCGGGGGTCAGGGCTCTGAACACTGAAGCTTTCTTT. It translates to CASSPGVRALNTEAFF.

The V and J genes are TRBV28 and TRBJ2-5; D is possibly TRBD1 or TRBD2 (5 bases each). Germline CDR1 is MDHEN and CDR2 is SYDVKM. The CDR3 is 13 residues long. V lost 1 base to trimming and J lost 6 bases, with 9 bases between them. The CDR3 DNA follows: TGTGCCAGCAGTTTATCTGGGGGAAAGACCCAGTACTTC. Translating it yields CASSLSGGKTQYF.

DNA for the CDR3: TGTGCCAGCAGCTCCCAACTAGCGGGAGTCTACAATGAGCAGTTCTTC. Amino acid sequence: CASSSQLAGVYNEQFF. The chain uses TRBV5-6 and TRBJ2-1; 11 bases match TRBD2. Trimming cost V 3 bases and J 3 bases; bases outside gene matches: 5. In germline, CDR1 is SGHDT, CDR2 YYEEEE. There are 16 residues in the CDR3.

This sequence joins TRBV11-2 and TRBJ1-2, with 9 bases lining up with TRBD1. The CDR3 runs 14 residues. V trimming: 4 bases; J trimming: 7 bases; junction bases outside the gene matches: 7. Per the germline V gene, CDR1 is SGHAT and CDR2 is FQNNGV. The CDR3 DNA reads TGTGCCAGCAGCTCCCGGACAGGGGCCTTTGGCTACACCTTC. Amino acid sequence: CASSSRTGAFGYTF.

The V gene is TRBV7-2, the J gene TRBJ2-7; D is unclear. The CDR3 is 11 amino acids. CDR1 is SGHTA, CDR2 FQGNSA, per germline. V lost 5 bases and J 2 bases, leaving 4 bases between the germline ends. CDR3 bases: TGTGCCAGCAGCCTAACCTACGAGCAGTACTTC. Its protein is CASSLTYEQYF.

V usage is TRBV5-1 and J usage is TRBJ2-7, with D maybe TRBD2 (6 bases). V lost 0 bases, J lost 4 bases, and 14 bases lay in between. The CDR3 consists of 15 residues. The germline V gene encodes CDR1 SGHRS and CDR2 YFSETQ. In DNA, the CDR3 is TGCGCCAGCAGCTTGGAGCCTAGCGCGATTTACGAGCAGTACTTC. This codes for CASSLEPSAIYEQYF. The entire variable domain, with the rest obtained from reference TRBV5-1 and TRBJ2-7, is as follows: KAGVTQTPRYLIKTRGQQVTLSCSPISGHRSVSWYQQTPGQGLQFLFEYFSETQRNKGNFPGRFSGRQFSNSRSEMNVSTLELGDSALYLCASSLEPSAIYEQYFGPGTRLTVT.

The chain combines TRBV10-3 with TRBJ2-3, with D unclear. Trimming took off 8 bases at V and 2 bases at J, with 14 bases between the two ends. CDR3 size: 14 residues. The germline gives CDR1 ENHRY, CDR2 SYGVKD. In DNA form, the CDR3 reads TGTGCCATCGATAGTCCGGGCTTCACAGATACGCAGTATTTT. Amino acid sequence: CAIDSPGFTDTQYF.

The chain carries TRBV27 and TRBJ2-1, with D possibly being TRBD2 (6 bases). Trimming cost V 4 bases and J 5 bases, with 15 bases left between them. This CDR3 comprises 15 residues. The germline V gene has CDR1 MNHEY and CDR2 SMNVEV (reference sequence). Here the CDR3 reads CASSYSGLLNNEQFF. Here the CDR3 DNA reads TGTGCCAGCAGTTACTCGGGACTTCTGAACAATGAGCAGTTCTTC.

V usage is TRBV4-3 and J usage is TRBJ2-4; 8 positions match TRBD2. Losses at the gene ends were 3 bases for V and 5 bases for J; bases not matched to a gene: 9. The CDR3 is made up of 16 amino acids. Germline-derived CDR1 and CDR2 are LGHNA and YSLEER. DNA for the CDR3: TGCGCCAGCAGCCACCTTGGGGACGGGGGGGAAAACATTCAGTACTTC. It yields the protein CASSHLGDGGENIQYF.